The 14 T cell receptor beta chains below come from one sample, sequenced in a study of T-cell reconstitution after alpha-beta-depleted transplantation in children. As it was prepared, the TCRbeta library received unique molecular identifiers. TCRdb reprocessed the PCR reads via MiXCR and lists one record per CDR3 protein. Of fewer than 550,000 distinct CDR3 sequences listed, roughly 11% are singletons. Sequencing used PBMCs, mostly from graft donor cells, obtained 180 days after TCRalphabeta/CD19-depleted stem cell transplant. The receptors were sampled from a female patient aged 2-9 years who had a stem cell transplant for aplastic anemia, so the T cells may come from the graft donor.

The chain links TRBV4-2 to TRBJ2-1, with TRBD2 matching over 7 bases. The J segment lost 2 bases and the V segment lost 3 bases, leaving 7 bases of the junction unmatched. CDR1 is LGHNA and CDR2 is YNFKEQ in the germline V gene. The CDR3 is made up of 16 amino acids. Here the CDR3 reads CASSHESGNPYNEQFF. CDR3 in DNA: TGTGCCAGCAGCCACGAGAGCGGGAACCCCTACAATGAGCAGTTCTTC.

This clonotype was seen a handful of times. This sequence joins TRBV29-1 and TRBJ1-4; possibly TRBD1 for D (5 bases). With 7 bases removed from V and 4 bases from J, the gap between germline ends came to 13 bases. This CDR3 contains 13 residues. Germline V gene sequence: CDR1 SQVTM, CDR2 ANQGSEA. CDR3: CSAVGQLNEKLFF. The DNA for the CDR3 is TGCAGCGCTGTGGGGCAGCTTAATGAAAAACTGTTTTTT. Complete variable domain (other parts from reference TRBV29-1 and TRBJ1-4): SAVISQKPSRDICQRGTSLTIQCQVDSQVTMMFWYRQQPGQSLTLIATANQGSEATYESGFVIDKFPISRPNLTFSTLTVSNMSPEDSSIYLCSAVGQLNEKLFFGSGTQLSVL.

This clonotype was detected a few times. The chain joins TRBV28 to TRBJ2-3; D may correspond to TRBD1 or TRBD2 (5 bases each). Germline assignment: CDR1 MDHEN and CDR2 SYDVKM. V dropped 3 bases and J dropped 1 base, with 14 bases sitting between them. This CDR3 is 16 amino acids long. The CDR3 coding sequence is TGTGCCAGCAGTTTGGCGTGGGACGGAGGCACAGATACGCAGTATTTT. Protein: CASSLAWDGGTDTQYF.

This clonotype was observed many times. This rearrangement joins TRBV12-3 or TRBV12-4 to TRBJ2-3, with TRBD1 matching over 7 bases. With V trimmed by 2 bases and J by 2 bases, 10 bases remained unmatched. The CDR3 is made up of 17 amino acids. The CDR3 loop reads CASSLPGQEPFTDTQYF. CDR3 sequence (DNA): TGTGCCAGCAGTTTACCCGGACAGGAGCCCTTCACAGATACGCAGTATTTT.

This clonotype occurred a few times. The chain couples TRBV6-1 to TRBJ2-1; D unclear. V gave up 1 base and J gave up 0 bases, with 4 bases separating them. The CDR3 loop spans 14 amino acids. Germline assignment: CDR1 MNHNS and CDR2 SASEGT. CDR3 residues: CASSEDSSYNEQFF. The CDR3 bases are TGTGCCAGCAGTGAAGACAGCTCCTACAATGAGCAGTTCTTC.

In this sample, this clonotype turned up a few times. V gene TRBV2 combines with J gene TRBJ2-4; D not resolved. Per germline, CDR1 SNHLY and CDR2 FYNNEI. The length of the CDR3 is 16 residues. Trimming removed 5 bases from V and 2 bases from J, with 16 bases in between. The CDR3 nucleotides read TGTGCCAGCAGTCGGTGGGCACACGGGCCCAAAAACATTCAGTACTTC. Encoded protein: CASSRWAHGPKNIQYF.

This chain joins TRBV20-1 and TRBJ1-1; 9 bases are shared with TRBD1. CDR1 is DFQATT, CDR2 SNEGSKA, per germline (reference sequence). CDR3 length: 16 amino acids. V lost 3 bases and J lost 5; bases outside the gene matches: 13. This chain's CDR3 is CSASPPGQGLSTEAFF. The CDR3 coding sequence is TGCAGTGCTAGCCCCCCAGGACAGGGGTTGTCGACTGAAGCTTTCTTT.

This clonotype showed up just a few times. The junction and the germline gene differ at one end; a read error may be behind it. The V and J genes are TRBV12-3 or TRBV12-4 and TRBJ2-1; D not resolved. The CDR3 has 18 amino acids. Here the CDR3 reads CASTWAGLRRLSHNEQFF. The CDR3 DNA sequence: TGTGCCAGCACTTGGGCCGGGCTCAGGCGGCTCTCCCACAATGAGCAGTTCTTC.

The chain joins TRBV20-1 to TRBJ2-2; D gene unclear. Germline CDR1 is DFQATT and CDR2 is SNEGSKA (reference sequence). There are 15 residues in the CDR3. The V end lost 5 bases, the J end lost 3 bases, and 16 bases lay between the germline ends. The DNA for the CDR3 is TGCAGTGCTTTTAAGGGAAGAGGACACACCGGGGAGCTGTTTTTT. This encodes CSAFKGRGHTGELFF.

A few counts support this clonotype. CDR3 region: CASSELSGGPQETQYF. DNA for the CDR3: TGTGCCAGCAGTGAACTTTCCGGGGGGCCTCAAGAGACCCAGTACTTC. This chain connects TRBV6-1 to TRBJ2-5, with a tentative D call TRBD2 (7 bases). This CDR3 spans 16 amino acids. Germline loops: CDR1 MNHNS, CDR2 SASEGT. Trimming removed 2 bases from V and 2 bases from J, with 15 bases in between.

The CDR3 region has the DNA TGTGCCAGCATCCCCATAGGGGGGAATGAGCAGTTCTTC. It codes for CASIPIGGNEQFF. V and J are TRBV28 and TRBJ2-1; D may match TRBD1 or TRBD2 (6 bases each). Trimming stripped 7 bases from V and 7 bases from J, with 14 bases between. CDR1 and CDR2 (germline): MDHEN, SYDVKM. CDR3 length: 13 amino acids.

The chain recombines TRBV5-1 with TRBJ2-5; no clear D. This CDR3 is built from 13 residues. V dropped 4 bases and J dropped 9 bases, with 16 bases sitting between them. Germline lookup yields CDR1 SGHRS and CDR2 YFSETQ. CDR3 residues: CASSPLRGEAQYF. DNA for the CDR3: TGCGCCAGCAGCCCACTAAGAGGTGAGGCCCAGTACTTC.

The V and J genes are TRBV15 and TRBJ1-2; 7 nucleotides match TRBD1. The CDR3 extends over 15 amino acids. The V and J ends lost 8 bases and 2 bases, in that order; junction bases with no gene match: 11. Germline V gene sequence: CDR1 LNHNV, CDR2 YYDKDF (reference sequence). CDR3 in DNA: TGTGCCACCCGTTTAGGGGGCAAACTGAACTATGGCTACACCTTC. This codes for CATRLGGKLNYGYTF.

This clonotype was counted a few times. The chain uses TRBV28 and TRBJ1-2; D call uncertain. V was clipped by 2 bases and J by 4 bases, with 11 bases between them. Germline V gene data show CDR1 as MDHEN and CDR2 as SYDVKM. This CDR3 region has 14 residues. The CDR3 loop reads CASSLVSGPYGYTF. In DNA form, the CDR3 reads TGTGCCAGCAGTTTAGTTTCCGGGCCCTATGGCTACACCTTC.